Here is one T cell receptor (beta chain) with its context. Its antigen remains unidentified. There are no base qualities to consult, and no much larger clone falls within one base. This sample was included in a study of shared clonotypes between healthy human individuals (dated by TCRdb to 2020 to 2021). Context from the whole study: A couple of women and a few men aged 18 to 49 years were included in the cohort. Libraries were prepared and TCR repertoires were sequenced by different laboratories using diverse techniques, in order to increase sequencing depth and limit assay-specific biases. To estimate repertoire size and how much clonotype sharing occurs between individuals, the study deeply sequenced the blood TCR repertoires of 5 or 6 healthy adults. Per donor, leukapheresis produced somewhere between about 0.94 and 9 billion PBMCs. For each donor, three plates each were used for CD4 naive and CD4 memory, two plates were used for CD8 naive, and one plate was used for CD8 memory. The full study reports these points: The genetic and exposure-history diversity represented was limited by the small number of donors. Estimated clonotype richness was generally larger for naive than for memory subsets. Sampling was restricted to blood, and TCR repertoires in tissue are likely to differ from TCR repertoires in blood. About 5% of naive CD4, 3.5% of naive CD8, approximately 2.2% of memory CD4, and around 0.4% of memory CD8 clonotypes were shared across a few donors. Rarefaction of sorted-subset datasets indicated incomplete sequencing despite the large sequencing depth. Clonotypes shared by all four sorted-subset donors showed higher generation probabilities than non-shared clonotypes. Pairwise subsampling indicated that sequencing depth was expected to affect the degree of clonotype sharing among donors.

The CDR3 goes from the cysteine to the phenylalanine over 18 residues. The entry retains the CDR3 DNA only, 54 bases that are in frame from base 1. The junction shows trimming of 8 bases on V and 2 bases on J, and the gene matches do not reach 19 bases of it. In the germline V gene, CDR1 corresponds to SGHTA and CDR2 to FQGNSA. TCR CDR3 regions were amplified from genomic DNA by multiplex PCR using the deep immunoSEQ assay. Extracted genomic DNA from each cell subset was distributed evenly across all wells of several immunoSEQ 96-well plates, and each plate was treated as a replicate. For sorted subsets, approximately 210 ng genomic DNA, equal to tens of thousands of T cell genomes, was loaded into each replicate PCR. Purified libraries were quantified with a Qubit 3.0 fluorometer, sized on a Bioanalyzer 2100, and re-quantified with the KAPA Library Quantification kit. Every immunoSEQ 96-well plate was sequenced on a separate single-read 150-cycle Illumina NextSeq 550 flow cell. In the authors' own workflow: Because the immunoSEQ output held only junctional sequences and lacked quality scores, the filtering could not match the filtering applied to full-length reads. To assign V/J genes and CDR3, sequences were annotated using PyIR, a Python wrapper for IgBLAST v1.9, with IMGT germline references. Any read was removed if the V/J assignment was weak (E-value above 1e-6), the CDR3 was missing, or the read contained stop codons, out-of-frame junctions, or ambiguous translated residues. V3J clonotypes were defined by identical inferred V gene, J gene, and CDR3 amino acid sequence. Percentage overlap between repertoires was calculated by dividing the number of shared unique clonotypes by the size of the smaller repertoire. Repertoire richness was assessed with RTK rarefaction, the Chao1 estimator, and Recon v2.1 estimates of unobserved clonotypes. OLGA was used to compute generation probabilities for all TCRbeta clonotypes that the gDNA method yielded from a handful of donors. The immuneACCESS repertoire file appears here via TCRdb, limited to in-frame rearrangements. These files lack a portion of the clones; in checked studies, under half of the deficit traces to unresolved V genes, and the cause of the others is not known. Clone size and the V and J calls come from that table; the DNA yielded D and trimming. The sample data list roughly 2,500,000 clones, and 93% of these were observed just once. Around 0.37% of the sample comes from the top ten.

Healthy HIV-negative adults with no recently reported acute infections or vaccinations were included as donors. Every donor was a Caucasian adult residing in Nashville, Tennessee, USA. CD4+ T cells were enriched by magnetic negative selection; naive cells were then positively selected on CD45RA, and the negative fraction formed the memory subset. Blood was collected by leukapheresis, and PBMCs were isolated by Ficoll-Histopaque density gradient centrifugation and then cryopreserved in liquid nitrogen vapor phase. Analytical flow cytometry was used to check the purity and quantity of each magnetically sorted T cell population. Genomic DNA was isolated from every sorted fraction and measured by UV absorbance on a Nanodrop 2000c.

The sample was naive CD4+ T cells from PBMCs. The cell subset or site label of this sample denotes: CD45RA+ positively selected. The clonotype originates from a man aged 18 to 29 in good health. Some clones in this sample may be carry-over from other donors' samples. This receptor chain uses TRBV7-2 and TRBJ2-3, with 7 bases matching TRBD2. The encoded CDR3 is CASRSKAQSSGVTDTQYF. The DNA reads TGTGCCAGCCGCTCGAAGGCCCAGTCTAGCGGAGTCACAGATACGCAGTATTTT.